These 28 T cell receptor beta chains came from one sample sequenced in a study of T cells in Graves' hyperthyroidism and ophthalmopathy. The TCR beta CDR3 regions underwent amplification using RNA transcripts as the source. The TCR CDR3 first-round RT-PCR relied on the HTBI primer set. TCRdb redid the calling of the multiplex PCR reads with MiXCR, one entry per CDR3 protein. This sample has hundreds of thousands of distinct CDR3 sequences, with just under 20% found just once. Sequenced sample: blood. The source is a man between 35 and 55 years old with Graves' ophthalmopathy.

This clonotype turned up a few times. The chain is built from TRBV10-3 and TRBJ1-2; a weak D match, TRBD1 (5 bases). CDR1 ENHRY and CDR2 SYGVKD come from the germline V gene. V was cut by 10 bases and J by 4 bases, with 19 bases left in between. This CDR3 region has 14 residues. In DNA, the CDR3 is TGTGCCAACCGTCCCGGGACCTCCCGCTATGGCTACACCTTC. It translates to CANRPGTSRYGYTF.

This chain uses TRBV7-3 with TRBJ1-2; 12 positions match TRBD1. V lost 5 bases to trimming and J lost 4 bases; unmatched junction nucleotides: 11. This CDR3 has 17 residues. CDR1 and CDR2 from the germline V gene are SGHTA and FQGTGA. The CDR3 region has the DNA TGTGCCAGCAGCCCGTACGGGACAGGGGGCAGGAGCTATGGCTACACCTTC. Protein: CASSPYGTGGRSYGYTF.

V gene TRBV19 combines with J gene TRBJ2-3; D ambiguous. With 9 bases removed from V and 0 bases from J, the gap between germline ends came to 10 bases. The CDR3 runs 13 residues. Germline CDR1 LNHDA, CDR2 SQIVND (reference sequence). For the CDR3, the DNA is TGTGCCAGCGAAGGGATTAGCACAGATACGCAGTATTTT. This codes for CASEGISTDTQYF.

The chain has TRBV7-2 and TRBJ2-6; 8 bases map to TRBD1. Unmatched junction bases numbered 15, after V lost 3 bases and J lost 5 bases. Germline assignment: CDR1 SGHTA and CDR2 FQGNSA. The CDR3 is made up of 19 amino acids. As DNA, the CDR3 is TGTGCCAGCAGCTTGGGGACAGGAGTGCGATTACACTGGGCCAACGTCCTGACTTTC. The encoded protein is CASSLGTGVRLHWANVLTF.

J is TRBJ2-1 and V is TRBV11-1; possible D gene TRBD1, 5 bases. CDR3 size: 15 residues. Trimming left V 9 bases short and J 5 bases short, with 20 bases between. The germline V gene has CDR1 SGHAT and CDR2 FQDESV (reference sequence). The CDR3 nucleotides read TGTGCCAGTAGTTCCCCAGGGTTTGTGAACAATGAGCAGTTCTTC. Translation gives CASSSPGFVNNEQFF.

This clonotype turned up a few times. V is TRBV29-1 and J is TRBJ2-1, with 16 bases aligning to TRBD2. Germline trimming cut 7 bases from V and 8 bases from J; bases unmatched to any gene: 8. In germline, CDR1 is SQVTM, CDR2 ANQGSEA. This CDR3 has 15 residues. CDR3 in amino acids: CSAGGTSGGAHEQFF. As DNA, the CDR3 is TGCAGCGCTGGGGGGACTAGCGGGGGGGCCCATGAGCAGTTCTTC.

This clonotype was picked up many times. The gene calls are TRBV5-1 and TRBJ2-3, with unresolved D. The germline V and J ends were trimmed by 4 bases and 6 bases, with 12 bases remaining between them. Per germline, CDR1 SGHRS and CDR2 YFSETQ. CDR3 length: 13 amino acids. The CDR3 DNA sequence: TGCGCCAGCAGCCCCTTAAGCCCGGATACGCAGTATTTT. This gives the protein CASSPLSPDTQYF.

The chain recombines TRBV6-1 with TRBJ1-5; TRBD1 might be the D (5 bases). Trimming left V 8 bases short and J 3 bases short, with 23 bases between. The germline V gene has CDR1 MNHNS and CDR2 SASEGT. The CDR3 contains 17 residues. The CDR3 coding sequence is TGTGCCAGCTCACTGAACGAGGGGAGGCGCCCCAATCAGCCCCAGCATTTT. This translates into CASSLNEGRRPNQPQHF.

In its sample, this clonotype was seen a few times. V and J are TRBV5-1 and TRBJ1-1; possible D gene TRBD1, 6 bases. V gave up 4 bases and J gave up 6 bases, with 13 bases separating them. The CDR3 covers 13 residues. The V gene's germline CDR1 is SGHRS and CDR2 YFSETQ. As DNA, the CDR3 is TGCGCCAGCAGCGCAAACAGGGTCGCTGAAGCTTTCTTT. This gives the protein CASSANRVAEAFF.

The CDR3 DNA follows: TGCGCCAGCAGCCCATACACGACAGGGACGAACACTGAAGCTTTCTTT. Its protein product is CASSPYTTGTNTEAFF. The chain uses TRBV5-1 and TRBJ1-1; 7 bases fit TRBD1. The CDR3 has 16 amino acids. V trimming: 4 bases; J trimming: 1 base; junction bases outside the gene matches: 10. CDR1 and CDR2 (germline): SGHRS, YFSETQ.

The chain employs TRBV9 and TRBJ1-1; 7 bases match TRBD1. V lost 5 bases to trimming and J lost 10 bases; unmatched junction nucleotides: 8. This CDR3 is built from 12 residues. Germline lookup yields CDR1 SGDLS and CDR2 YYNGEE. CDR3 amino acids: CASRDPKGAAFF. The CDR3 nucleotides are TGTGCCAGCAGGGACCCGAAGGGGGCAGCTTTCTTT.

The rearrangement joins TRBV6-1 to TRBJ1-1; D is uncertain. V lost 5 bases and J 11 bases, leaving 12 bases between the germline ends. The V gene's germline CDR1 is MNHNS and CDR2 SASEGT. The CDR3 sequence is 11 residues long. The CDR3 region is CASSQGRQAFF. Here the CDR3 DNA reads TGTGCCAGCAGTCAAGGACGTCAGGCTTTCTTT.

The gene calls are TRBV12-3 or TRBV12-4 and TRBJ1-3; D is unresolved. The CDR3 is 14 residues long. Trimming cost V 2 bases and J 0 bases, with 5 bases left between them. The CDR3 region is CASSLPVSGNTIYF. CDR3 DNA sequence: TGTGCCAGCAGTTTACCCGTCTCTGGAAACACCATATATTTT.

V and J are TRBV10-3 and TRBJ1-2, with 9 bases that match TRBD1. This CDR3 is 14 amino acids long. Germline assignment: CDR1 ENHRY and CDR2 SYGVKD. The V gene end was trimmed by 5 bases and the J gene end by 2 bases; junction bases not matched to a gene: 3. The CDR3 DNA is TGTGCCATCAGTACCGGGACAGGGAACTATGGCTACACCTTC. The encoded protein is CAISTGTGNYGYTF.

The chain uses TRBV13 and TRBJ1-6; D not certain. Germline CDR1 reads PRHDT; CDR2 reads FYEKMQ (reference sequence). Deletions cut 5 bases from V and 5 bases from J, with 13 bases between. This CDR3 contains 15 residues. The CDR3 protein is CASSVNMDHNSPLHF. The DNA of the CDR3 is TGTGCCAGCAGCGTCAACATGGACCATAATTCACCCCTCCACTTT.

In DNA, the CDR3 is TGTGCCAGTAGCTGGATAATGGAGGACATTCAGTACTTC. Residues: CASSWIMEDIQYF. The V call is TRBV19, the J call TRBJ2-4, with D possibly matching TRBD2 (5 bases). Germline loops: CDR1 LNHDA, CDR2 SQIVND (reference sequence). This CDR3 has 13 residues. Trimming removed 6 bases from V and 8 bases from J, with 14 bases in between.

The V and J genes are TRBV3-1 and TRBJ1-1; D gene uncertain. V was trimmed by 4 bases and J by 5 bases, leaving 14 bases between them. CDR1 and CDR2 (germline): LGHDT, YNNKEL (reference sequence). This CDR3 spans 14 amino acids. As DNA, the CDR3 is TGTGCCAGCAGCCGCGCGTCGGGAGGAACTGAAGCTTTCTTT. Protein product: CASSRASGGTEAFF.

The sample holds many counts of this clonotype. The CDR3 DNA reads as TGTGCCAGCAGCCCACAATCCTTCGGGGGAACCAATGAGCAGTTCTTC. This encodes CASSPQSFGGTNEQFF. This chain joins TRBV7-8 and TRBJ2-1; TRBD2 is a possible D gene (6 bases). There are 16 residues in the CDR3. V was pared by 5 bases and J by 6 bases, with 20 bases between. Germline CDR1 is SGHVS and CDR2 is FQNEAQ.

The chain recombines TRBV6-1 with TRBJ1-6, with 10 bases aligning to TRBD1. The CDR3 has 16 residues. Germline-derived CDR1 and CDR2 are MNHNS and SASEGT. The ends lost 5 bases at V and 9 bases at J; junction bases unmatched: 10. The CDR3 DNA sequence: TGTGCCAGCAGTTGGCGGGCCCGGGACAGGGGTTCACCCCTCCACTTT. Protein product: CASSWRARDRGSPLHF.

This chain connects TRBV6-1 to TRBJ2-7; the D gene is possibly TRBD1 (6 bases). The CDR3 has 14 residues. CDR1 is MNHNS, CDR2 SASEGT, per germline. Deletions cut 2 bases from V and 4 bases from J, with 12 bases between. CDR3 nucleotides: TGTGCCAGCAGTGAACTGGACAGACCATACGAGCAGTACTTC. Translated, it gives CASSELDRPYEQYF.

This rearrangement joins TRBV6-4 to TRBJ2-5, with 13 positions matching TRBD2. Per the germline V gene, CDR1 is MRHNA and CDR2 is SNTAGT. CDR3 length: 15 residues. J gave up 6 bases and V 6 bases, and 7 bases lay outside the gene matches. Here the CDR3 DNA reads TGTGCCAGCAGCAAGACTAGCGGGAGGCCTAAGACCCAGTACTTC. Encoded protein: CASSKTSGRPKTQYF.

Many counts were recorded for this clonotype. The chain couples TRBV27 to TRBJ2-5, with 8 bases identical to TRBD2. Germline V gene sequence: CDR1 MNHEY, CDR2 SMNVEV (reference sequence). Trimming cost V 6 bases and J 5 bases; bases outside gene matches: 2. CDR3 size: 12 residues. The CDR3: CASRSGSETQYF. The CDR3 nucleotides are TGTGCCAGCAGGAGCGGGAGTGAGACCCAGTACTTC.

The chain has TRBV7-2 and TRBJ2-2; 12 bases match TRBD2. The trim removed 3 bases at V and 1 base at J, leaving 6 bases unmatched. The CDR3 has 18 amino acids. CDR1 and CDR2 (germline): SGHTA, FQGNSA. In DNA form, the CDR3 reads TGTGCCAGCAGCTTCCCGACTAGCGGGAGCTTGAACACCGGGGAGCTGTTTTTT. Translated, it gives CASSFPTSGSLNTGELFF.

This chain uses TRBV24-1 with TRBJ2-7; 8 bases agree with TRBD2. The CDR3 contains 16 residues. J gave up 4 bases and V 2 bases, and 9 bases lay outside the gene matches. Germline CDR1 KGHDR, CDR2 SFDVKD. The CDR3 DNA sequence: TGTGCCACCAGTGATTCACGGGGGGGGTACGGGTACGAGCAGTACTTC. Translated: CATSDSRGGYGYEQYF.

The sample holds many counts of this clonotype. This chain connects TRBV20-1 to TRBJ1-1; D call uncertain. This CDR3 has 12 amino acids. Trimming cost V 0 bases and J 7 bases, with 9 bases left between them. Germline assignment: CDR1 DFQATT and CDR2 SNEGSKA (reference sequence). CDR3 DNA: TGCAGTGCTAGAGAAGGAGGTCTTGAAGCTTTCTTT. This translates into CSAREGGLEAFF.

This sequence joins TRBV29-1 and TRBJ2-1; the match to TRBD1 covers 10 bases. V was pared by 7 bases and J by 4 bases, with 10 bases of the junction left unmatched. The germline gives CDR1 SQVTM, CDR2 ANQGSEA. This CDR3 region has 15 residues. The CDR3 loop is CSGGGGTGVYNEQFF. CDR3 nucleotide sequence: TGCAGCGGTGGGGGAGGGACAGGGGTTTACAATGAGCAGTTCTTC.

This clonotype came up many times. This sequence joins TRBV28 and TRBJ1-2; D gene ambiguous. Trimming removed 8 bases at V and 2 bases at J, with 15 bases between. The CDR3 length is 14 residues. Per germline, CDR1 MDHEN and CDR2 SYDVKM. The CDR3 is CASLSETRNYGYTF. The CDR3 nucleotides are TGTGCCAGCCTTTCGGAGACACGGAACTATGGCTACACCTTC.

The sample holds many counts of this clonotype. The V and J genes are TRBV11-2 and TRBJ2-1; 12 bases fit TRBD2. Germline CDR1 and CDR2: SGHAT and FQNNGV. Trimming took 3 bases from V and 9 from J; bases not matched to a gene: 6. The CDR3 spans 15 residues. The CDR3: CASSLRLAGAAEQFF. CDR3 nucleotides: TGTGCCAGCAGCTTGAGACTAGCGGGAGCGGCTGAGCAGTTCTTC.